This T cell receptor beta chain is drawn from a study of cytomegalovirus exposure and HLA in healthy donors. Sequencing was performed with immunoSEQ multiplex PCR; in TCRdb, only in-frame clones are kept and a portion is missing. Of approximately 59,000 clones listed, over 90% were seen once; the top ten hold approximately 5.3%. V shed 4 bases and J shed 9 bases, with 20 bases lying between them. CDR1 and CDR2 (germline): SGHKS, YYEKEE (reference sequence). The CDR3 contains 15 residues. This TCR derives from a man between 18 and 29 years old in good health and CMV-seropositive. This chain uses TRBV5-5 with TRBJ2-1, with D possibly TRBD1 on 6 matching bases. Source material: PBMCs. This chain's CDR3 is CASSLTLQGSGEQFF. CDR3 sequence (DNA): TGTGCCAGCAGCCTGACACTACAGGGTTCGGGTGAGCAGTTCTTC.